Below, 5 T cell receptor beta chains from the same sample are listed, as sequenced in a study of T-cell reconstitution after alpha-beta-depleted transplantation in children. Preparation of the TCRbeta library involved a method that used unique molecular identifiers. TCRdb reprocessed the PCR reads via MiXCR and lists one record per CDR3 protein. The profile shows about 180,000 distinct CDR3 sequences, 11% of them singletons. The source material was PBMCs, sampled before TCRalphabeta/CD19-depleted stem cell transplant. The receptors originated from a boy between 2 and 10 years old with acute myeloid leukemia, due to receive a stem cell transplant.

This clonotype occurred many times. This chain links TRBV20-1 with TRBJ2-7, with 9 bases identical to TRBD2. J lost 4 bases, V lost 2 bases, and 9 bases had no gene match. The germline gives CDR1 DFQATT, CDR2 SNEGSKA (reference sequence). This CDR3 is built from 15 residues. In DNA, the CDR3 is TGCAGTGCTAGATATTGGGCAAGCGGGAGGTACGAGCAGTACTTC. Translation: CSARYWASGRYEQYF.

This clonotype was observed many times. V and J are TRBV4-1 and TRBJ1-4, with TRBD1 identical over 10 bases. The germline gives CDR1 MGHRA, CDR2 YSYEKL. This CDR3 region has 16 residues. J lost 8 bases, V lost 3 bases, and 9 bases had no gene match. CDR3 amino acids: CASSQPRDRGIEKLFF. Written as DNA, the CDR3 is TGCGCCAGCAGCCAGCCCCGGGACAGGGGTATCGAAAAACTGTTTTTT.

This clonotype counts as medium-sized. Here the CDR3 reads CASSLMPGVSPLHF. The CDR3 DNA follows: TGCGCCAGCAGCTTGATGCCAGGGGTTTCACCCCTCCACTTT. This chain links TRBV5-1 with TRBJ1-6; D possibly corresponds to TRBD1 (6 bases). Germline CDR1 is SGHRS and CDR2 is YFSETQ. The CDR3 extends over 14 amino acids. V was shortened by 1 base and J by 9 bases, with 11 bases between the two germline ends.

This clonotype was seen many times. The chain joins TRBV12-3 or TRBV12-4 to TRBJ1-4; D perhaps matches TRBD1 (5 bases). The CDR3 is 15 residues long. The V and J ends lost 4 bases and 8 bases respectively, with 17 bases between them. CDR3 residues: CASSSPGRGLEKLFF. In nucleotides, the CDR3 is TGTGCCAGCAGTTCCCCGGGGAGGGGACTCGAAAAACTGTTTTTT.

This clonotype has at least ten counts. The chain has TRBV7-2 and TRBJ2-3, with 9 bases matching TRBD1. Germline V gene data show CDR1 as SGHTA and CDR2 as FQGNSA. Trimming took 4 bases from V and 2 from J; bases not matched to a gene: 10. This CDR3 spans 17 amino acids. The CDR3 protein is CASSSSSGQGYTDTQYF. CDR3 DNA sequence: TGTGCCAGCAGCTCTAGCTCGGGACAGGGATACACAGATACGCAGTATTTT.